The source of this T cell receptor beta chain is a study of OX40 agonist ivuxolimab in advanced cancers. Baseline was the first blood sampling point, followed by cycle 4 day 1 and cycle 7 day 1. Losses at the gene ends were 3 bases for V and 6 bases for J; bases not matched to a gene: 6. Germline CDR1 and CDR2: WNHNN and SYGVQD (reference sequence). The CDR3 runs 14 residues. Assay: immunoSEQ multiplex PCR; the TCRdb copy retains only in-frame clones and omits some. The sample contains tens of thousands of clones, approximately 83% of which appear only once. This sample comprised CD4+ or CD8+ T cells sorted from blood, obtained in a trial of the OX40 agonist ivuxolimab. The rearrangement joins TRBV10-1 to TRBJ2-3; TRBD1 agrees at 7 bases. The receptor was derived from an adult with an advanced solid tumor such as melanoma, head and neck, liver or kidney cancer. The chain's CDR3 is CASSDYDREDTQYF. The CDR3 DNA is TGCGCCAGCAGTGACTACGACAGGGAGGATACGCAGTATTTT.